These 32 T cell receptor beta chains originate from one sample sequenced in a study of blood T cell repertoires in COVID-19. Sequencing was performed with immunoSEQ multiplex PCR; in TCRdb, only in-frame clones are kept and a portion is missing. This sample yields 400,000 to 450,000 clones, of which roughly 87% are seen a single time; under 0.7% belongs to the top ten. Material: PBMCs or T cells enriched from blood (not recorded which). All receptors come from a man aged 18 to 29 who had recovered from COVID-19.

The V and J genes are TRBV7-9 and TRBJ2-1; a possible D gene is TRBD2 (6 bases). The V gene lost 3 bases and the J gene lost 7 bases, with 13 bases spanning the gap. From germline, CDR1 is SEHNR and CDR2 FQNEAQ (reference sequence). The CDR3 length is 14 residues. CDR3 loop: CASSFSGVGNEQFF. The CDR3 DNA reads TGTGCCAGCAGCTTTTCGGGAGTGGGAAATGAGCAGTTCTTC.

Written as DNA, the CDR3 is TGTGCCAGCAGCTTCTCTAAACCCGGGACTAGCGCCGGGGAGCTGTTTTTT. This sequence encodes CASSFSKPGTSAGELFF. V and J are TRBV11-2 and TRBJ2-2; 10 bases fit TRBD2. The CDR3 runs 17 residues. The V segment lost 3 bases and the J segment 6 bases; nucleotides outside the gene matches: 10. Germline-derived CDR1 and CDR2 are SGHAT and FQNNGV.

This chain links TRBV30 with TRBJ1-6, with 7 bases lining up with TRBD1. The trim removed 5 bases at V and 6 bases at J, leaving 1 base unmatched. The germline CDR1 and CDR2 sequences are GTSNPN and SVGIG (reference sequence). The CDR3 covers 12 residues. The CDR3 DNA follows: TGTGCCTGGGGGACAGCTAATTCACCCCTCCACTTT. Translation gives CAWGTANSPLHF.

The gene calls are TRBV18 and TRBJ2-2; a weak D match, TRBD1 (5 bases). Germline V gene lookup returns CDR1 KGHSH and CDR2 LQKENI. The CDR3 totals 17 residues. Trimming stripped 7 bases from V and 0 bases from J, with 18 bases between. CDR3 nucleotides: TGTGCCAGCTTAAACGACAGAGAATACTCGAACACCGGGGAGCTGTTTTTT. Protein: CASLNDREYSNTGELFF.

The rearrangement links TRBV18 to TRBJ1-2, with 7 nucleotides matching TRBD1. This CDR3 comprises 15 residues. V lost 6 bases to trimming and J lost 6 bases; unmatched junction nucleotides: 13. Looked up from germline, CDR1 is KGHSH and CDR2 is LQKENI. DNA of the CDR3: TGTGCCAGCTCGCTTTCTATACAGGGGAACAATGGCTACACCTTC. Translation: CASSLSIQGNNGYTF.

This clone was seen once. J is TRBJ1-2 and V is TRBV5-1; D is possibly TRBD1 (5 bases). The CDR3 consists of 14 residues. V was trimmed by 0 bases and J by 4 bases, leaving 10 bases between them. The germline gives CDR1 SGHRS, CDR2 YFSETQ. CDR3 sequence: CASSLEGAAYGYTF. The CDR3 region has the DNA TGCGCCAGCAGCTTGGAAGGGGCCGCCTATGGCTACACCTTC.

The CDR3: CASSRSQNNQPQHF. Written as DNA, the CDR3 is TGTGCCAGCAGTAGGAGTCAAAATAATCAGCCCCAGCATTTT. The rearrangement joins TRBV2 to TRBJ1-5; no firm D call. Germline V gene lookup returns CDR1 SNHLY and CDR2 FYNNEI. V lost 5 bases and J 4 bases, leaving 12 bases between the germline ends. The CDR3 extends over 14 amino acids.

This clone was recorded only once. The chain couples TRBV3-1 (or the pseudogene TRBV3-2) to TRBJ2-2; 8 bases match TRBD2. J was trimmed by 2 bases and V by 0 bases; bases with no gene match: 2. Germline V gene lookup returns CDR1 LGHDT and CDR2 YNNKEL (reference sequence). The CDR3 has 16 amino acids. DNA of the CDR3: TGTGCCAGCAGCCAAGAACTAGCGGCTAACACCGGGGAGCTGTTTTTT. Translation: CASSQELAANTGELFF.

The gene calls are TRBV30 and TRBJ1-1, with TRBD1 matching over 8 bases. This CDR3 comprises 20 residues. V lost 0 bases to trimming and J lost 0 bases; unmatched junction nucleotides: 18. The germline V gene encodes CDR1 GTSNPN and CDR2 SVGIG (reference sequence). The CDR3 DNA sequence: TGTGCCTGGAGTGTGGGCCGGGACAGGACACCATATGAATTGAACACTGAAGCTTTCTTT. It translates to CAWSVGRDRTPYELNTEAFF.

The genes are TRBV19 and TRBJ1-5; D remains ambiguous. V lost 5 bases, J lost 6 bases, and 5 bases lay in between. The CDR3 covers 11 residues. Germline loops: CDR1 LNHDA, CDR2 SQIVND (reference sequence). In DNA, the CDR3 is TGTGCCAGTAGTTCTAGTCAGCCCCAGCATTTT. It translates to CASSSSQPQHF.

In its sample, this clone was seen once. The chain has TRBV6-5 and TRBJ1-2; D unresolved. Germline V gene data show CDR1 as MNHEY and CDR2 as SVGAGI. V was shortened by 4 bases and J by 1 base, with 7 bases between the two germline ends. This CDR3 spans 13 amino acids. CDR3 coding DNA: TGTGCCAGCAGTTTTCAGGTTAACTATGGCTACACCTTC. Its translation: CASSFQVNYGYTF.

This clone appeared once. The chain uses TRBV9 and TRBJ1-1; TRBD1 is a possible D gene (6 bases). V was clipped by 4 bases and J by 8 bases, with 18 bases between them. The CDR3 contains 14 residues. CDR1 is SGDLS and CDR2 is YYNGEE in the germline V gene. The CDR3 region has the DNA TGTGCCAGCAGCAAAAATACAGGGATCGCGGAAGCTTTCTTT. It encodes CASSKNTGIAEAFF.

This clone is a singleton in its sample. The J gene is TRBJ2-5, the V gene TRBV11-3; no reliable D call. The CDR3 contains 17 residues. The V and J ends lost 3 bases and 4 bases respectively, with 21 bases between them. Germline assignment: CDR1 SGHNT and CDR2 YENEEA. The CDR3 DNA sequence: TGTGCCAGCAGCTTCCCCCGGATGGATCAACGAGGAGAGACCCAGTACTTC. This sequence encodes CASSFPRMDQRGETQYF.

This chain links TRBV2 with TRBJ1-1; D gene ambiguous. The CDR3 consists of 13 residues. V lost 6 bases to trimming and J lost 6 bases, with 14 bases between them. CDR1 SNHLY and CDR2 FYNNEI come from the germline V gene. CDR3 in amino acids: CASSKQEFSEAFF. CDR3 coding DNA: TGTGCCAGCAGCAAACAAGAATTTTCTGAAGCTTTCTTT.

The V gene is TRBV28, the J gene TRBJ1-1, with 7 bases matching TRBD1. CDR3 size: 18 residues. Per the germline V gene, CDR1 is MDHEN and CDR2 is SYDVKM. With V trimmed by 4 bases and J by 3 bases, 17 bases remained unmatched. The DNA for the CDR3 is TGTGCCAGCAGTTCGCCCGGACAGGTTGGGGTTCTGGACACTGAAGCTTTCTTT. As protein: CASSSPGQVGVLDTEAFF.

This chain links TRBV28 with TRBJ2-1; weak D call: TRBD2 (7 bases). There are 15 residues in the CDR3. Germline CDR1 reads MDHEN; CDR2 reads SYDVKM. V was clipped by 7 bases and J by 4 bases, with 17 bases between them. This chain's CDR3 is CASTVAGAAYNEQFF. DNA for the CDR3: TGTGCCAGCACCGTGGCGGGGGCGGCGTACAATGAGCAGTTCTTC.

The chain has TRBV7-9 and TRBJ1-4; D might be TRBD1 (6 bases). The CDR3 has 15 residues. Per the germline V gene, CDR1 is SEHNR and CDR2 is FQNEAQ (reference sequence). V was shortened by 3 bases and J by 8 bases, with 16 bases between the two germline ends. The CDR3 region is CASSLSHREGEKLFF. The CDR3 DNA follows: TGTGCCAGCAGCTTGTCGCACAGGGAGGGGGAAAAACTGTTTTTT.

Here the CDR3 reads CASSLGDLAGNTGELFF. CDR3 nucleotide sequence: TGTGCCAGCAGCTTAGGGGACCTAGCGGGGAACACCGGGGAGCTGTTTTTT. The gene calls are TRBV11-3 and TRBJ2-2, with 8 bases aligning to TRBD2. The CDR3 is 17 amino acids. CDR1 is SGHNT and CDR2 is YENEEA in the germline V gene. Trimming at V came to 1 base and at J to 1 base, leaving 5 bases not matched to a gene.

The chain has TRBV4-1 and TRBJ1-1; 10 nucleotides agree with TRBD1. The CDR3 length is 14 residues. With V trimmed by 4 bases and J by 5 bases, 4 bases remained unmatched. In germline, CDR1 is MGHRA, CDR2 YSYEKL. Here the CDR3 DNA reads TGCGCCAGCAGCCCCCCGGACAGGGGGACTGAAGCTTTCTTT. As protein: CASSPPDRGTEAFF.

The gene calls are TRBV2 and TRBJ1-5; a weak D match, TRBD1 (6 bases). This CDR3 region has 13 residues. V lost 7 bases to trimming and J lost 3 bases, with 10 bases between them. Looked up from germline, CDR1 is SNHLY and CDR2 is FYNNEI. This chain's CDR3 is CASTQGINQPQHF. The CDR3 nucleotides are TGTGCCAGCACACAGGGTATCAATCAGCCCCAGCATTTT. The whole variable domain, filled in from reference TRBV2 and TRBJ1-5, reads EPEVTQTPSHQVTQMGQEVILRCVPISNHLYFYWYRQILGQKVEFLVSFYNNEISEKSEIFDDQFSVERPDGSNFTLKIRSTKLEDSAMYFCASTQGINQPQHFGDGTRLSIL.

This chain joins TRBV19 and TRBJ2-7, with a weak D call TRBD2 (5 bases). Germline V gene lookup returns CDR1 LNHDA and CDR2 SQIVND (reference sequence). Deletions cut 5 bases from V and 4 bases from J, with 15 bases between. The CDR3 sequence is 14 residues long. This CDR3 reads CASSPRDMRYEQYF. The CDR3 DNA is TGTGCCAGTAGTCCCCGGGATATGAGATACGAGCAGTACTTC.

The chain is built from TRBV7-8 and TRBJ2-6, with 7 bases fitting TRBD2. Germline V CDR1 and CDR2: SGHVS, FQNEAQ. Trimming at V came to 5 bases and at J to 0 bases, leaving 10 bases not matched to a gene. The CDR3 is 18 amino acids. CDR3 DNA: TGTGCCAGCAGCCTAGTAGGACTAGACCTCTCTGGGGCCAACGTCCTGACTTTC. It encodes CASSLVGLDLSGANVLTF.

This chain uses TRBV28 with TRBJ2-7; 9 positions match TRBD2. The CDR3 is made up of 15 amino acids. Trimming cost V 2 bases and J 6 bases; bases outside gene matches: 8. CDR1 is MDHEN and CDR2 is SYDVKM in the germline V gene. The CDR3 DNA is TGTGCCAGCAGTTTAGTCGCGGGAGGGCCACTCGAGCAGTACTTC. Translated: CASSLVAGGPLEQYF.

This sequence joins TRBV9 and TRBJ1-6, with a tentative D call TRBD1 (6 bases). Trimming shortened V by 0 bases and J by 9 bases, and 16 bases separated the two germline ends. Germline loops: CDR1 SGDLS, CDR2 YYNGEE. There are 16 residues in the CDR3. The CDR3 sequence: CASSVGPPVQGSPLHF. The CDR3 nucleotides are TGTGCCAGCAGCGTAGGACCCCCCGTACAGGGTTCACCCCTCCACTTT.

This chain links TRBV2 with TRBJ1-1; TRBD1 might be the D (6 bases). Germline V CDR1 and CDR2: SNHLY, FYNNEI. The V end was cut by 3 bases, the J end by 7 bases, with 18 bases between. This CDR3 spans 15 amino acids. The CDR3 here is CASSDWDPTGNEAFF. In DNA form, the CDR3 reads TGTGCCAGCAGTGATTGGGACCCGACAGGAAATGAAGCTTTCTTT.

The chain employs TRBV11-2 and TRBJ1-6; 10 bases fit TRBD1. J lost 13 bases, V lost 1 base, and 1 base had no gene match. The V gene's germline CDR1 is SGHAT and CDR2 FQNNGV. The CDR3 loop spans 13 amino acids. CDR3 nucleotides: TGTGCCAGCAGCTTAGGGACAGGGGGTCCCCTCCACTTT. Amino acids: CASSLGTGGPLHF.

The rearrangement links TRBV5-1 to TRBJ1-1, with TRBD1 matching 9 bases. V shed 6 bases and J 8 bases; nucleotides not matched to a gene: 26. Per the germline V gene, CDR1 is SGHRS and CDR2 is YFSETQ. CDR3 size: 19 residues. The chain's CDR3 is CASTLYPGTGSGGSIEAFF. The DNA for the CDR3 is TGCGCCAGCACCCTTTATCCCGGGACAGGGAGCGGCGGGTCGATCGAAGCTTTCTTT.

The V gene is TRBV25-1, the J gene TRBJ2-2; TRBD2 matches at 12 bases. Per the germline V gene, CDR1 is MGHDK and CDR2 is SYGVNS. V gave up 8 bases and J gave up 6 bases; unmatched junction bases: 4. The CDR3 has 14 amino acids. This CDR3 reads CASQTSGSPGELFF. In nucleotides, the CDR3 is TGTGCCAGCCAGACTAGCGGGAGTCCCGGGGAGCTGTTTTTT.

This chain joins TRBV18 and TRBJ1-5; the D gene is possibly TRBD1 (5 bases). The ends were cut back, 3 bases at V and 7 bases at J, with 7 bases in the middle. Germline lookup yields CDR1 KGHSH and CDR2 LQKENI. The CDR3 is 12 residues long. The CDR3 loop reads CASSPGGQPQHF. For the CDR3, the DNA is TGTGCCAGCTCACCGGGGGGACAGCCCCAGCATTTT.

The J gene is TRBJ2-1, the V gene TRBV5-4; D is undetermined. The germline CDR1 and CDR2 sequences are SGHNT and YYREEE (reference sequence). The CDR3 loop spans 15 amino acids. Trimming cost V 0 bases and J 0 bases, with 7 bases left between them. The CDR3 nucleotides read TGTGCCAGCAGCTTGGGCGAAAGCTCCTACAATGAGCAGTTCTTC. Amino acids: CASSLGESSYNEQFF.

As regards this clone: Other DNA sequences in this sample translate to the same CDR3. V is TRBV20-1 and J is TRBJ1-2, with D uncertain. CDR1 and CDR2 from the germline V gene are DFQATT and SNEGSKA (reference sequence). V shed 3 bases and J shed 4 bases, with 6 bases lying between them. The CDR3 has 11 amino acids. CDR3 region: CSASTGYGYTF. Here the CDR3 DNA reads TGCAGTGCTAGTACTGGCTATGGCTACACCTTC.

The V call is TRBV19, the J call TRBJ1-6, with a weak D call TRBD1 (5 bases). Germline CDR1 reads LNHDA; CDR2 reads SQIVND (reference sequence). V lost 5 bases, J lost 7 bases, and 9 bases lay in between. The CDR3 length is 13 residues. The CDR3 nucleotides are TGTGCCAGTAGTCAGGGTAAAAATTCACCCCTCCACTTT. Residues: CASSQGKNSPLHF.